These 20 T cell receptor beta chains were sequenced from one sample in a study of CD4+ T cells in melanoma. TCRdb keeps only in-frame clones here, not all; method: immunoSEQ multiplex PCR. The table shows a few thousand clones, with roughly 60% occurring only once. The material sequenced was cells from a culture (not recorded whether cultured in vitro). These TCRs come from a human donor with melanoma.

The table lists this clone with a few counts. This rearrangement joins TRBV6-5 to TRBJ1-1; weak D call: TRBD1 (6 bases). The V end lost 8 bases, the J end lost 4 bases, and 14 bases lay between the germline ends. Germline values: CDR1 MNHEY, CDR2 SVGAGI. The CDR3 runs 13 residues. DNA of the CDR3: TGTGCCAGCCGGAGGGGGTTTGGCACTGAAGCTTTCTTT. Encoded protein: CASRRGFGTEAFF.

V usage is TRBV6-2 or TRBV6-3 and J usage is TRBJ1-5; D perhaps matches TRBD1 (5 bases). Per the germline V gene, CDR1 is MNHEY and CDR2 is SVGEGT. Trimming left V 4 bases short and J 2 bases short, with 9 bases between. This CDR3 has 14 residues. The CDR3 reads CASSSPGRNQPQHF. The CDR3 DNA reads TGTGCCAGCAGTTCCCCGGGGCGCAATCAGCCCCAGCATTTT.

The chain is built from TRBV19 and TRBJ2-3; D might be TRBD1 (5 bases). Trimming removed 1 base at V and 14 bases at J, with 13 bases between. The CDR3 totals 12 residues. In germline, CDR1 is LNHDA, CDR2 SQIVND (reference sequence). CDR3 DNA sequence: TGTGCCAGTAGTATAGGGGCAGGGTCGCTGTATTTT. Translated, it gives CASSIGAGSLYF.

This chain uses TRBV11-2 with TRBJ2-7; D may be TRBD1 (5 bases). The germline gives CDR1 SGHAT, CDR2 FQNNGV. This CDR3 has 15 residues. Trimming shortened V by 0 bases and J by 5 bases, and 14 bases separated the two germline ends. The CDR3 DNA reads as TGTGCCAGCAGCTTAGATGGGGCAGGAACGGACGAGCAGTACTTC. Amino acids: CASSLDGAGTDEQYF.

This rearrangement joins TRBV19 to TRBJ1-2, with D unresolved. Trimming left V 3 bases short and J 0 bases short, with 11 bases between. The CDR3 loop spans 15 amino acids. Germline V gene sequence: CDR1 LNHDA, CDR2 SQIVND (reference sequence). CDR3 bases: TGTGCCAGTAGTATTCGACACGACTCTAACTATGGCTACACCTTC. Amino acids: CASSIRHDSNYGYTF.

This clone was detected a few times. The chain carries TRBV19 and TRBJ1-2; 7 nucleotides align to TRBD1. Trimming cost V 10 bases and J 5 bases; bases outside gene matches: 1. The CDR3 runs to 10 residues. Germline V gene data show CDR1 as LNHDA and CDR2 as SQIVND (reference sequence). CDR3 nucleotide sequence: TGTGCCACCAGGGGGTATGGCTACACCTTC. It codes for CATRGYGYTF.

Within the sample, this clone is medium-sized. The genes are TRBV10-3 and TRBJ2-7, with a tentative D call TRBD1 (6 bases). V shed 10 bases and J shed 2 bases, with 12 bases lying between them. CDR1 is ENHRY and CDR2 is SYGVKD in the germline V gene. The CDR3 has 12 amino acids. The CDR3 bases are TGTGCCAGCTGGGACACCCCCTACGAGCAGTACTTC. Amino acid sequence: CASWDTPYEQYF.

This chain joins TRBV9 and TRBJ2-7; perhaps TRBD2 as D (6 bases). Looked up from germline, CDR1 is SGDLS and CDR2 is YYNGEE. The CDR3 covers 15 residues. V dropped 0 bases and J dropped 2 bases, with 12 bases sitting between them. This CDR3 is CASSVGGRETYEQYF. The CDR3 nucleotides are TGTGCCAGCAGCGTAGGAGGACGGGAGACCTACGAGCAGTACTTC. Using reference TRBV9 and TRBJ2-7 for the parts outside the CDR3, the full variable domain is DSGVTQTPKHLITATGQRVTLRCSPRSGDLSVYWYQQSLDQGLQFLIQYYNGEERAKGNILERFSAQQFPDLHSELNLSSLELGDSALYFCASSVGGRETYEQYFGPGTRLTVT.

Within the sample, this clone is medium-sized (0.01 to 0.1%). The chain is built from TRBV30 and TRBJ2-7; D is uncertain. CDR3 size: 12 residues. Trimming removed 3 bases from V and 2 bases from J, with 8 bases in between. CDR1 and CDR2 (germline): GTSNPN, SVGIG (reference sequence). The chain's CDR3 is CAWSETAYEQYF. CDR3 nucleotides: TGTGCCTGGAGCGAGACTGCCTACGAGCAGTACTTC.

The chain combines TRBV6-5 with TRBJ1-2; 8 nucleotides line up with TRBD1. The V gene end was trimmed by 7 bases and the J gene end by 5 bases; junction bases not matched to a gene: 9. The CDR3 is 14 residues long. Germline V gene data show CDR1 as MNHEY and CDR2 as SVGAGI. The CDR3: CASIPRGTGYGYTF. The CDR3 coding sequence is TGTGCCAGCATCCCCCGGGGGACAGGTTATGGCTACACCTTC.

By share, this clone ranks as medium-sized (0.01 to 0.1%). The chain has TRBV2 and TRBJ1-6, with D possibly matching TRBD1 (6 bases). Germline V gene lookup returns CDR1 SNHLY and CDR2 FYNNEI. With 7 bases removed from V and 5 bases from J, the gap between germline ends came to 18 bases. This CDR3 spans 16 amino acids. The CDR3 spells CASTGKGGYDNSPLHF. CDR3 sequence (DNA): TGTGCCAGCACGGGAAAGGGGGGTTACGATAATTCACCCCTCCACTTT.

The chain links TRBV11-2 to TRBJ2-1, with a possible D match to TRBD2 (6 bases). The CDR3 is 15 residues long. V shed 4 bases and J shed 0 bases, with 10 bases lying between them. Germline V lookup: CDR1 SGHAT, CDR2 FQNNGV. The CDR3 protein is CASSSRGSSYNEQFF. CDR3 sequence (DNA): TGTGCCAGCAGCTCCCGGGGGAGCTCCTACAATGAGCAGTTCTTC.

V and J are TRBV3-1 (or the pseudogene TRBV3-2) and TRBJ2-5; TRBD2 is a possible D gene (6 bases). This CDR3 has 16 amino acids. Germline V gene data show CDR1 as LGHDT and CDR2 as YNNKEL (reference sequence). V lost 3 bases to trimming and J lost 0 bases, with 14 bases between them. For the CDR3, the DNA is TGTGCCAGCAGCCATCCCCCGGGGGACTACCAAGAGACCCAGTACTTC. Translation gives CASSHPPGDYQETQYF.

By its share, this clone is medium-sized. The chain uses TRBV4-1 and TRBJ2-2; the D gene is possibly TRBD1 (6 bases). V gave up 3 bases and J gave up 0 bases, with 11 bases separating them. Germline CDR1 and CDR2: MGHRA and YSYEKL. The CDR3 runs 16 residues. CDR3 residues: CASSHQGQTNTGELFF. The CDR3 nucleotides are TGCGCCAGCAGCCACCAGGGACAAACGAACACCGGGGAGCTGTTTTTT.

The chain carries TRBV20-1 and TRBJ1-6; unclear D gene. Germline V gives CDR1 DFQATT, CDR2 SNEGSKA (reference sequence). The length of the CDR3 is 14 residues. Deletions cut 3 bases from V and 10 bases from J, with 16 bases between. The CDR3 reads CSASWEGVGSPLHF. In nucleotides, the CDR3 is TGCAGTGCTAGTTGGGAGGGAGTAGGCTCACCCCTCCACTTT.

This sequence joins TRBV9 and TRBJ2-1; 10 nucleotides agree with TRBD1. The germline gives CDR1 SGDLS, CDR2 YYNGEE. V shed 4 bases and J 0 bases; nucleotides not matched to a gene: 10. This CDR3 contains 18 residues. The CDR3 reads CASSPPAGTGASYNEQFF. CDR3 nucleotides: TGTGCCAGCAGCCCCCCGGCCGGGACAGGGGCCTCCTACAATGAGCAGTTCTTC. Based on the CDR3 plus reference TRBV9 and TRBJ2-1, the full variable domain is DSGVTQTPKHLITATGQRVTLRCSPRSGDLSVYWYQQSLDQGLQFLIQYYNGEERAKGNILERFSAQQFPDLHSELNLSSLELGDSALYFCASSPPAGTGASYNEQFFGPGTRLTVL.

This clone was found a few times. This chain uses TRBV19 with TRBJ1-5; 7 bases fit TRBD1. Germline loops: CDR1 LNHDA, CDR2 SQIVND (reference sequence). V shed 2 bases and J 7 bases; nucleotides not matched to a gene: 5. The CDR3 has 14 amino acids. CDR3 loop: CASSIRGGWQPQHF. The CDR3 bases are TGTGCCAGTAGTATAAGAGGGGGCTGGCAGCCCCAGCATTTT.

The gene calls are TRBV28 and TRBJ1-1, with D unresolved. Trimming pared 3 bases from V and 6 bases from J, leaving 11 bases between. CDR3 length equals 13 residues. The V gene's germline CDR1 is MDHEN and CDR2 SYDVKM. CDR3 coding DNA: TGTGCCAGCAGTTTGTCGGGTAAGGCTGAAGCTTTCTTT. It translates to CASSLSGKAEAFF.

This chain joins TRBV2 and TRBJ1-5; D is perhaps TRBD1 (5 bases). The CDR3 is 13 residues long. V was shortened by 7 bases and J by 4 bases, with 11 bases between the two germline ends. CDR1 and CDR2 (germline): SNHLY, FYNNEI. CDR3: CASKPRANQPQHF. CDR3 DNA: TGTGCCAGCAAACCCAGGGCTAATCAGCCCCAGCATTTT.

The chain is built from TRBV2 and TRBJ2-5, with D possibly being TRBD1 (6 bases). The CDR3 is 15 residues long. The ends were cut back, 0 bases at V and 2 bases at J, with 10 bases in the middle. Germline CDR1 SNHLY, CDR2 FYNNEI. The CDR3 sequence is CASSEAGRGQETQYF. CDR3 bases: TGTGCCAGCAGTGAAGCGGGCAGGGGACAAGAGACCCAGTACTTC.